Listed below are T cell receptor beta chains from one sample, sequenced in a study of blood T cell repertoires in COVID-19. Method: immunoSEQ multiplex PCR; TCRdb's copy keeps in-frame clones and lacks some. This table has around 250,000 clones, roughly 84% appearing once. The source material was peripheral blood. The origin of the receptors is a man aged 50-60 years with active or convalescent COVID-19. Both conserved end residues are part of each CDR3. The order of the fields is V gene, J gene, D gene, CDR3 protein, CDR3 DNA. The D gene is left open where the match is weak.

>TRBV20-1|TRBJ2-1|-
CSARASGEQFF
TGCAGTGCTAGGGCTAGTGGTGAGCAGTTCTTC
>TRBV5-1|TRBJ1-6|-
CASSGGTSSPLHF
TGCGCCAGCAGCGGCGGGACCTCGTCACCCCTCCACTTT
>TRBV7-6|TRBJ1-2|-
CASSLNPSANYGYTF
TGTGCCAGCAGCTTAAACCCCTCGGCTAACTATGGCTACACCTTC
>TRBV29-1|TRBJ1-2|-
CSAGGGRGYGYTF
TGCAGCGCAGGCGGGGGGCGCGGCTATGGCTACACCTTC
>TRBV19|TRBJ2-4|-
CASSIGLPGTKNIQYF
TGTGCCAGTAGTATTGGCCTACCAGGGACCAAAAACATTCAGTACTTC
>TRBV9|TRBJ2-3|-
CASSGRLGGSTDTQYF
TGTGCCAGCAGCGGACGACTGGGAGGTAGCACAGATACGCAGTATTTT
>TRBV15|TRBJ1-1|-
CATSRIRSGVRATEAFF
TGTGCCACCAGCAGAATCCGAAGCGGGGTTAGGGCCACTGAAGCTTTCTTT
>TRBV10-1|TRBJ1-2|-
CASAPPYRVRDGYTF
TGCGCCAGCGCACCGCCATACAGGGTCCGAGATGGCTACACCTTC
>TRBV4-1|TRBJ2-5|TRBD2
CASSQVGLAGGKETQYF
TGCGCCAGCAGCCAAGTAGGGCTAGCGGGGGGAAAAGAGACCCAGTACTTC
>TRBV10-3|TRBJ2-7|-
CAISELEGRQYF
TGTGCCATCAGTGAGTTGGAGGGTCGGCAGTACTTC